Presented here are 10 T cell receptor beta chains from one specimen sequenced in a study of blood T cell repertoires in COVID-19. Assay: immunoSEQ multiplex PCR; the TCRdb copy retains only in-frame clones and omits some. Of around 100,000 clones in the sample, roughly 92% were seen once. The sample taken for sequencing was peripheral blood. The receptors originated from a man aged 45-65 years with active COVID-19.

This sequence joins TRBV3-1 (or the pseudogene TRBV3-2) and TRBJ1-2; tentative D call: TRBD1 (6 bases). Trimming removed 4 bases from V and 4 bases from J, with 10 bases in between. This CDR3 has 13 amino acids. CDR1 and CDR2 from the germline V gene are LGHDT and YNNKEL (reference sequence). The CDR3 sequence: CASSPGHGYGYTF. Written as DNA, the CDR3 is TGTGCCAGCAGCCCGGGACATGGCTATGGCTACACCTTC.

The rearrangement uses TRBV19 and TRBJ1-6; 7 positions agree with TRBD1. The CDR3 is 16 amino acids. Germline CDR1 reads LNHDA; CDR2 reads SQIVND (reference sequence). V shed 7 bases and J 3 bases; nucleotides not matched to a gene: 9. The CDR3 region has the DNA TGTGCCAGTATGCCCGGGACAGCAAGCTATAATTCACCCCTCCACTTT. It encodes CASMPGTASYNSPLHF.

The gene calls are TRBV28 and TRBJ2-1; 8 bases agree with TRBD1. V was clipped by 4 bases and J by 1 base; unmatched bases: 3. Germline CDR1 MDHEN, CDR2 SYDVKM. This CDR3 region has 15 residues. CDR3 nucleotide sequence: TGTGCCAGCAGTTCCCAGGGGGCGTCCTACAATGAGCAGTTCTTC. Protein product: CASSSQGASYNEQFF.

CDR3 sequence: CASRLAGPTGELFF. The CDR3 DNA reads as TGTGCCAGTAGATTAGCGGGACCCACCGGGGAGCTGTTTTTT. This sequence joins TRBV19 and TRBJ2-2; TRBD2 matches at 8 bases. V shed 6 bases, J shed 4 bases, and the junction held 4 bases outside the gene matches. In germline, CDR1 is LNHDA, CDR2 SQIVND (reference sequence). This CDR3 comprises 14 residues.

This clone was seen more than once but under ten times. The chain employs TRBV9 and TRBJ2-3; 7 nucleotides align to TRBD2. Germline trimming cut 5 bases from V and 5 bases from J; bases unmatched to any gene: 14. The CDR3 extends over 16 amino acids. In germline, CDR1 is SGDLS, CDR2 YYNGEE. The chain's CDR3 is CASSTTHGRAEDTQYF. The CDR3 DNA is TGTGCCAGCAGTACCACTCATGGGAGGGCCGAAGATACGCAGTATTTT.

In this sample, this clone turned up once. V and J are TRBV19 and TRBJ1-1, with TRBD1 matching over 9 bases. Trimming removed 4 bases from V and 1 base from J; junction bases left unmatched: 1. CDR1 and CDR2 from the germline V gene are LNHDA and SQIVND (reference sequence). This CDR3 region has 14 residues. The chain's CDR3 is CASSRDRENTEAFF. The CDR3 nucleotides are TGTGCCAGTAGTAGGGACAGGGAGAACACTGAAGCTTTCTTT.

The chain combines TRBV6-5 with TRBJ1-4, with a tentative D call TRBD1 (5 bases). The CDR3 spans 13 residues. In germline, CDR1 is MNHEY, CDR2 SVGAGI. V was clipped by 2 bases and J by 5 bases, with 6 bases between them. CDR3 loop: CASSYRGNEKLFF. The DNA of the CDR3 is TGTGCCAGCAGTTACAGGGGAAATGAAAAACTGTTTTTT.

The CDR3 loop reads CASSPLPNTGELFF. The CDR3 DNA follows: TGTGCCAGCAGCCCCCTACCGAACACCGGGGAGCTGTTTTTT. This chain uses TRBV3-1 (or the pseudogene TRBV3-2) with TRBJ2-2; D unresolved. Trimming stripped 4 bases from V and 0 bases from J, with 6 bases between. This CDR3 comprises 14 residues. Germline CDR1 reads LGHDT; CDR2 reads YNNKEL (reference sequence).

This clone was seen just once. The CDR3 protein is CAWGTGLVEKLFF. The CDR3 DNA reads as TGTGCCTGGGGAACAGGGCTAGTTGAAAAACTGTTTTTT. The chain employs TRBV30 and TRBJ1-4; perhaps TRBD1 as D (6 bases). CDR3 length: 13 amino acids. The germline V and J ends were trimmed by 5 bases and 7 bases, with 14 bases remaining between them. Germline V gene sequence: CDR1 GTSNPN, CDR2 SVGIG (reference sequence).

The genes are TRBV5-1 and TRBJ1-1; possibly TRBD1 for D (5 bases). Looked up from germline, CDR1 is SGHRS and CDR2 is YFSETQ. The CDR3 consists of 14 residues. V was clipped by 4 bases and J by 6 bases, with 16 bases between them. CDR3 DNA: TGCGCCAGCAGCCTAGGGGAGGGAGGCGCTGAAGCTTTCTTT. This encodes CASSLGEGGAEAFF.